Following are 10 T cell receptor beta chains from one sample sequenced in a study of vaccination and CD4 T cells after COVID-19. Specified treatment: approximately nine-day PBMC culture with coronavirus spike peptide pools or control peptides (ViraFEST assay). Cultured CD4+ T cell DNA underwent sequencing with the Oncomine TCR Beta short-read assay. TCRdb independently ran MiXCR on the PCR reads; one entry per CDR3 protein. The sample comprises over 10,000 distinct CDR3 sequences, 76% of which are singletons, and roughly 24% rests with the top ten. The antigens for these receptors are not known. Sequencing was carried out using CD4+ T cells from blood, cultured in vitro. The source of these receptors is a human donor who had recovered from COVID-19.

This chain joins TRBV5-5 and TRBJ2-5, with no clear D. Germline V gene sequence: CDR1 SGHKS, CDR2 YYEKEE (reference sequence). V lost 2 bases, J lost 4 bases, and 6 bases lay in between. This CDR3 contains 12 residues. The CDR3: CASSFMGETQYF. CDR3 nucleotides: TGTGCCAGCAGCTTCATGGGAGAGACCCAGTACTTC.

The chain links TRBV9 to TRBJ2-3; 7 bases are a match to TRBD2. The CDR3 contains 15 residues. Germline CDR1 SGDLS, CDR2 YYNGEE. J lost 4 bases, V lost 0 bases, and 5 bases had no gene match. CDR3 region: CASSVVGGSADTQYF. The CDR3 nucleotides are TGTGCCAGCAGCGTAGTGGGCGGGAGCGCAGATACGCAGTATTTT. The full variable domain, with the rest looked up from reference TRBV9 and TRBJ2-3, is DSGVTQTPKHLITATGQRVTLRCSPRSGDLSVYWYQQSLDQGLQFLIQYYNGEERAKGNILERFSAQQFPDLHSELNLSSLELGDSALYFCASSVVGGSADTQYFGPGTRLTVL.

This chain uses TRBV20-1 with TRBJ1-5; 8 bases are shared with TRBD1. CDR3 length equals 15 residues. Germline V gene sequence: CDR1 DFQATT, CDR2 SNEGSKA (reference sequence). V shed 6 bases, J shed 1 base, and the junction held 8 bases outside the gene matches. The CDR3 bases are TGCAGTGCGGACGGACAGGGTTTCAGCAATCAGCCCCAGCATTTT. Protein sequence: CSADGQGFSNQPQHF.

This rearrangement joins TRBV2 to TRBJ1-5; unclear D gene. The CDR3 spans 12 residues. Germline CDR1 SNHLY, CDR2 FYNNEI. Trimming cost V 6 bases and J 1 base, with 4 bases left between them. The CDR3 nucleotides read TGTGCCAGCAGGGACAGCAATCAGCCCCAGCATTTT. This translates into CASRDSNQPQHF.

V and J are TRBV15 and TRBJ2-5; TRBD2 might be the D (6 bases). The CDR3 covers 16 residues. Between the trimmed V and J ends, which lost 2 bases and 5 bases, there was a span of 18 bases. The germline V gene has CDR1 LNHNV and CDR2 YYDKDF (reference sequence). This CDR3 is CATSRSRSGLQETQYF. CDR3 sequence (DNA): TGTGCCACCAGCAGATCCCGCAGCGGGTTACAGGAGACCCAGTACTTC.

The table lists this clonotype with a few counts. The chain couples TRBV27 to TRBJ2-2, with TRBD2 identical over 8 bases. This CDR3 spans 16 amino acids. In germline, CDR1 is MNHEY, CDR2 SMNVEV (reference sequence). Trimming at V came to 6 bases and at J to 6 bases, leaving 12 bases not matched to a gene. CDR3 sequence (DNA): TGTGCCAGCAGCCGATTTGCGGGAGGAGTATCCGGGGAGCTGTTTTTT. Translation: CASSRFAGGVSGELFF.

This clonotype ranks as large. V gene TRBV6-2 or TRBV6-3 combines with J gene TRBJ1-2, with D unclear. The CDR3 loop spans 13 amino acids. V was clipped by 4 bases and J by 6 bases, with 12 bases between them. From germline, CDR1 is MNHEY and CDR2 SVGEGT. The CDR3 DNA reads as TGTGCCAGCAGTTCGCCCCAGGTAGATGGCTACACCTTC. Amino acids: CASSSPQVDGYTF.

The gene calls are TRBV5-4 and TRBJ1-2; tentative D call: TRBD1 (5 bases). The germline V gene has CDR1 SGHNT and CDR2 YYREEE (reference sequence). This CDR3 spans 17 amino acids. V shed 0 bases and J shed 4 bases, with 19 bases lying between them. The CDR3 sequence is CASSLAYGRRGGYGYTF. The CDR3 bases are TGTGCCAGCAGCTTGGCTTACGGTAGGAGGGGCGGCTATGGCTACACCTTC.

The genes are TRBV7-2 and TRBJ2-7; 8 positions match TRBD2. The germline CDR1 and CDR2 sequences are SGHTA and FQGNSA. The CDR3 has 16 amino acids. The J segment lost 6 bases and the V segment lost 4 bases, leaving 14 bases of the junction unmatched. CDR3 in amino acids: CASSSRGGLGPTEQYF. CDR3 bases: TGTGCCAGCAGCTCACGGGGGGGACTAGGGCCGACCGAGCAGTACTTC.

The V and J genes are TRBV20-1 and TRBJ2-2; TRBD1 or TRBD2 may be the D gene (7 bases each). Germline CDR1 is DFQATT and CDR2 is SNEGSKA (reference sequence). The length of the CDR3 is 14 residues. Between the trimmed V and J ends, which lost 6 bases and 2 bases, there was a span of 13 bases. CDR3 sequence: CSAFRGGNTGELFF. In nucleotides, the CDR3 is TGCAGTGCCTTCAGGGGGGGAAACACCGGGGAGCTGTTTTTT.